The clone carrying this T cell receptor (beta chain) was detected only a few times. The sample is drawn from a study of cytomegalovirus exposure and HLA in healthy donors. 13 Jbeta primers and 60 Vbeta primers were used for the PCR. The data were produced by immunoSEQ multiplex PCR, yet TCRdb's version contains in-frame clones alone and is incomplete. Altogether about 140,000 clones are present, 70% being singletons, with the ten largest covering approximately 1.6%. This CDR3 comprises 14 residues. Losses at the gene ends were 6 bases for V and 0 bases for J; bases not matched to a gene: 5. The germline gives CDR1 SGHVS, CDR2 FQNEAQ.

The rearrangement links TRBV7-8 to TRBJ2-7; 7 bases are a match to TRBD2. The receptor was isolated from a woman aged 30 to 39 in good health and CMV-seronegative. Sequencing was done on a sample of PBMCs. The CDR3 sequence: CASRLGGSSYEQYF. CDR3 bases: TGTGCCAGCAGGTTGGGAGGGAGCTCCTACGAGCAGTACTTC.